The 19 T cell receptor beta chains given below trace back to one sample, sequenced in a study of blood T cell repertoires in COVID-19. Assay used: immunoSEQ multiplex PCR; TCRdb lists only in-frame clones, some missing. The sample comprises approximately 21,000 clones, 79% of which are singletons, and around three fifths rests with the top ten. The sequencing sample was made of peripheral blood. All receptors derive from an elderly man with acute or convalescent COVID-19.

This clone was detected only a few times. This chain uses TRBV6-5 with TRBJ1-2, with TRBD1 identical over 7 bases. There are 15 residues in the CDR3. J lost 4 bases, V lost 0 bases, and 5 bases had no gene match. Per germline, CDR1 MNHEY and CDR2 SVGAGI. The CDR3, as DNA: TGTGCCAGCAGTTACTCCCGACAGGGTACCTATGGCTACACCTTC. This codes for CASSYSRQGTYGYTF.

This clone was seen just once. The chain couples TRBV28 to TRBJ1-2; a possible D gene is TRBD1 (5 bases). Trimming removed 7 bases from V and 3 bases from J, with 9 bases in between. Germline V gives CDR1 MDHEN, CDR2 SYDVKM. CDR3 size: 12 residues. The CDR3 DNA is TGTGCCAGCATTGGAGGGGACTATGGCTACACCTTC. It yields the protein CASIGGDYGYTF.

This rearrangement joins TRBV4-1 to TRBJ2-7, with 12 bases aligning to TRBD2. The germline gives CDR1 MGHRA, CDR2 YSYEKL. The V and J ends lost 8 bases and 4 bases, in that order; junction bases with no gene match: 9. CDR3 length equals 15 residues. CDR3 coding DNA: TGCGCCAGCGGACCAACTAGCGGGAGGAAATACGAGCAGTACTTC. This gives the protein CASGPTSGRKYEQYF.

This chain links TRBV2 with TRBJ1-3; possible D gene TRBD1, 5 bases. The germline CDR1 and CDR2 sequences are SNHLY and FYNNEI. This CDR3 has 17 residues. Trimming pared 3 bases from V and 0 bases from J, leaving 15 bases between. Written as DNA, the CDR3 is TGTGCCAGCAGTGATGGGGTCCACAGGAGCTCTGGAAACACCATATATTTT. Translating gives CASSDGVHRSSGNTIYF.

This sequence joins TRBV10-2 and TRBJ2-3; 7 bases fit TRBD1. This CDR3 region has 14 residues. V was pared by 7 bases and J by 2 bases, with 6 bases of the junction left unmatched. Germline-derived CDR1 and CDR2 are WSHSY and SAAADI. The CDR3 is CASNPGQNTDTQYF. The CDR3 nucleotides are TGCGCCAGCAACCCGGGACAGAACACAGATACGCAGTATTTT.

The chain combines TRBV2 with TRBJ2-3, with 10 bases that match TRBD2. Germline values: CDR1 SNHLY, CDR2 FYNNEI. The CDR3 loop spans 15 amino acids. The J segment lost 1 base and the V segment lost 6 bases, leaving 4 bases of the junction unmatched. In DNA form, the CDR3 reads TGTGCCAGCAGGGCTAGCGGGAGCGGCACAGATACGCAGTATTTT. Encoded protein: CASRASGSGTDTQYF.

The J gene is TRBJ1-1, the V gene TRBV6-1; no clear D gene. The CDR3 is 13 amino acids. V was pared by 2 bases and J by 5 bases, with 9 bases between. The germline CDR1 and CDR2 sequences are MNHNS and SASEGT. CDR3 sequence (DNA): TGTGCCAGCAGTGAATCGCAGGATACTGAAGCTTTCTTT. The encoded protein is CASSESQDTEAFF.

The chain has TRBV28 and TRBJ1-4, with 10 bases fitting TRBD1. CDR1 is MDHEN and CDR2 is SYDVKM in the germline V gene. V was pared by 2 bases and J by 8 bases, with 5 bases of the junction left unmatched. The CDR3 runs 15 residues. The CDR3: CASSLGGTGEEKLFF. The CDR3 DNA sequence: TGTGCCAGCAGTTTAGGCGGGACAGGGGAAGAAAAACTGTTTTTT.

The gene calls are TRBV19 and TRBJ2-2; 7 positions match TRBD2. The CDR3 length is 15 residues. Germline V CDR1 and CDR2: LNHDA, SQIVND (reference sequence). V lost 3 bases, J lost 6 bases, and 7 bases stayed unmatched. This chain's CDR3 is CASSIGRREAGELFF. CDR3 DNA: TGTGCCAGTAGTATTGGACGTCGGGAGGCCGGGGAGCTGTTTTTT.

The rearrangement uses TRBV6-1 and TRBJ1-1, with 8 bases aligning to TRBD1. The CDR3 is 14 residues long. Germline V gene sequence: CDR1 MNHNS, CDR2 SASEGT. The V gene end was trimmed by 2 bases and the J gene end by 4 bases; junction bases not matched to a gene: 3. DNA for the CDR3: TGTGCCAGCAGTGAAACAGGGGGACTCACTGAAGCTTTCTTT. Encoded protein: CASSETGGLTEAFF.

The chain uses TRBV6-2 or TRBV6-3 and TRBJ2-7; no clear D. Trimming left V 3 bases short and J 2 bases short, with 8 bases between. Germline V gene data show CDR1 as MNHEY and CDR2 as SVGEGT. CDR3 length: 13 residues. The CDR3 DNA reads TGTGCCAGCAGTTATATAACAACCTACGAGCAGTACTTC. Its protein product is CASSYITTYEQYF.

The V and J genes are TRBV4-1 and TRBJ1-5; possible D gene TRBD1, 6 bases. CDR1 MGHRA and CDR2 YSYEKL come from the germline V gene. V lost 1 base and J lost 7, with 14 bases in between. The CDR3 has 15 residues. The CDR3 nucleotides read TGCGCCAGCAGCCAAGCGGCACAGGGAAACCAGCCCCAGCATTTT. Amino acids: CASSQAAQGNQPQHF.

The CDR3: CASSGLGGETQYF. In DNA form, the CDR3 reads TGTGCCAGCAGCGGATTAGGAGGAGAGACCCAGTACTTC. The V gene is TRBV9, the J gene TRBJ2-5; possible D gene TRBD2, 5 bases. V shed 3 bases and J shed 4 bases, with 10 bases lying between them. The CDR3 totals 13 residues. Germline CDR1 SGDLS, CDR2 YYNGEE.

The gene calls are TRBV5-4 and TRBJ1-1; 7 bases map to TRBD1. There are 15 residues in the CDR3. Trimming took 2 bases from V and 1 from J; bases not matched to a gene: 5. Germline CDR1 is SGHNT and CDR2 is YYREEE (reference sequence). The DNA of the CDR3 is TGTGCCAGCAGCTTTGCGACAGGGAAGAACACTGAAGCTTTCTTT. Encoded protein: CASSFATGKNTEAFF.

CDR3 amino acids: CASSPGDSGNQPQHF. For the CDR3, the DNA is TGTGCCAGCTCACCAGGGGACTCGGGCAATCAGCCCCAGCATTTT. V and J are TRBV18 and TRBJ1-5; D is perhaps TRBD1 (5 bases). V was cut by 2 bases and J by 2 bases, with 10 bases left in between. CDR1 and CDR2 (germline): KGHSH, LQKENI. The CDR3 runs to 15 residues.

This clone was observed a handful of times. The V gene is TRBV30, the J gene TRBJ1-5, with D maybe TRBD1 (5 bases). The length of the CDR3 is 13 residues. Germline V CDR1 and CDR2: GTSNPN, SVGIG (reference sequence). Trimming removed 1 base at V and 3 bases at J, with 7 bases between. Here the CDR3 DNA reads TGTGCCTGGAGTGGGGGGGACAATCAGCCCCAGCATTTT. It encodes CAWSGGDNQPQHF.

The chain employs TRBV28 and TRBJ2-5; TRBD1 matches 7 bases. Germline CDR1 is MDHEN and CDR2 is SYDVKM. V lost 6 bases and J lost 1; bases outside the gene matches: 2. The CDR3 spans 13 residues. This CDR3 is CASSRTGQETQYF. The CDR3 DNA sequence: TGTGCCAGCAGCCGGACAGGCCAAGAGACCCAGTACTTC.

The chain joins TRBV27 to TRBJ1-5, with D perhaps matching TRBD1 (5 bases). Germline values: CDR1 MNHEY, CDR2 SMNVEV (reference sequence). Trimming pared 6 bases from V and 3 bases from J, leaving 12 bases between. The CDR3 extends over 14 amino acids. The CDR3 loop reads CASRQGMSNQPQHF. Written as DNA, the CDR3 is TGTGCCAGCAGGCAGGGAATGTCCAATCAGCCCCAGCATTTT.

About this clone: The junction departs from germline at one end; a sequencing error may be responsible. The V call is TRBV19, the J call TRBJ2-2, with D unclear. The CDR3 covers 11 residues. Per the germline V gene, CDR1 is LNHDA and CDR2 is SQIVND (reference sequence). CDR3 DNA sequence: TGTGCCAGTACCAACATCGGGGAGCTGTTTTTT. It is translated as CASTNIGELFF.